The rows below give T cell receptor beta chains drawn from one sample of a study of T cells in Graves' hyperthyroidism and ophthalmopathy. TCRdb re-called the multiplex PCR reads with MiXCR, one entry per CDR3 protein. Of around 620,000 distinct CDR3 sequences in the sample, more than 13% were seen once. Specimen: blood. The receptors here all came from a woman under 30 with Graves' ophthalmopathy. Each CDR3 is given with its conserved first and last residue. Fields, in order: V gene, D gene, J gene, clone size, CDR3 protein, CDR3 DNA. The D gene is left open where the match is weak. Expanded clones get a size class; other rows say once, few or many, or leave the size out.

TRBV11-1	NA	TRBJ2-7	NA	CASSLASETLSYEQYF	TGTGCCAGCAGCTTAGCGTCGGAGACTCTGTCCTACGAGCAGTACTTC
TRBV12-3/TRBV12-4	NA	TRBJ1-4	many	CASSLRTDQKLFF	TGTGCCAGCAGTTTAAGGACGGACCAAAAACTGTTTTTT
TRBV20-1	NA	TRBJ2-1	few	CSARGKAVYNEQFF	TGCAGTGCTAGGGGTAAAGCTGTCTACAATGAGCAGTTCTTC
TRBV29-1	TRBD1	TRBJ2-7	NA	CSVEGTGYSYEQYF	TGCAGCGTTGAGGGGACAGGTTACTCCTACGAGCAGTACTTC
TRBV3-1	NA	TRBJ2-1	many	CASSQTVDRSYEQFF	TGTGCCAGCAGCCAAACCGTCGACAGATCGTATGAGCAGTTCTTC
TRBV15	NA	TRBJ2-5	NA	CATSFQGSETQYF	TGTGCCACCAGCTTCCAGGGATCAGAGACCCAGTACTTC
TRBV20-1	TRBD2	TRBJ2-7	many	CSARAPPVAGGNEQYF	TGCAGTGCTAGAGCCCCCCCGGTAGCGGGAGGAAACGAGCAGTACTTC
TRBV4-1	TRBD1	TRBJ1-6	NA	CASSQDPGTGESPLHF	TGCGCCAGCAGCCAAGATCCCGGGACAGGGGAATCACCCCTCCACTTT
TRBV7-3	NA	TRBJ1-1	NA	CASSLTRRGAGVPFF	TGTGCCAGCAGCTTAACGCGGAGAGGGGCGGGGGTTCCTTTCTTT
TRBV19	NA	TRBJ2-2	few	CASSISITGTGELFF	TGTGCCAGTAGTATTTCTATCACGGGCACCGGGGAGCTGTTTTTT
TRBV20-1	TRBD2	TRBJ2-1	many	CSARDSGTNPYNEQFF	TGCAGTGCTAGAGATAGCGGGACTAATCCCTACAATGAGCAGTTCTTC
TRBV24-1	NA	TRBJ2-5	NA	CATSTLNAGQETQYF	TGTGCCACCAGTACTTTGAACGCAGGGCAAGAGACCCAGTACTTC
TRBV9	NA	TRBJ2-3	few	CASSPRSAHTLWSKSTDTQYF	TGTGCCAGCAGCCCCCGCTCGGCGCACACCCTATGGAGCAAGAGCACAGATACGCAGTATTTT
TRBV18	NA	TRBJ1-6	NA	CASSPENANSPLHF	TGTGCCAGCTCACCAGAGAACGCCAATTCACCCCTCCACTTT
TRBV4-2	TRBD1	TRBJ2-7	few	CASSQGVGQGAYEQYF	TGTGCCAGCAGCCAGGGGGTAGGACAGGGGGCCTACGAGCAGTACTTC